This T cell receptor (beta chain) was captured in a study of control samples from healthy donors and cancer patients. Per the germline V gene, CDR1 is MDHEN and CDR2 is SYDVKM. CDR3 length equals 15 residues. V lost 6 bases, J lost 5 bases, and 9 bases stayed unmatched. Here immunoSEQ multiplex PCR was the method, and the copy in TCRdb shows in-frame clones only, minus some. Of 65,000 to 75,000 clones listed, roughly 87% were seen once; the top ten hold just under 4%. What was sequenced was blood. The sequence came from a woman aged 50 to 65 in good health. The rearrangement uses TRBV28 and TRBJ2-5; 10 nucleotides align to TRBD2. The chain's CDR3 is CASRPLAGVYETQYF. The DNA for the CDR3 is TGTGCCAGCAGACCTCTAGCGGGAGTCTATGAGACCCAGTACTTC.